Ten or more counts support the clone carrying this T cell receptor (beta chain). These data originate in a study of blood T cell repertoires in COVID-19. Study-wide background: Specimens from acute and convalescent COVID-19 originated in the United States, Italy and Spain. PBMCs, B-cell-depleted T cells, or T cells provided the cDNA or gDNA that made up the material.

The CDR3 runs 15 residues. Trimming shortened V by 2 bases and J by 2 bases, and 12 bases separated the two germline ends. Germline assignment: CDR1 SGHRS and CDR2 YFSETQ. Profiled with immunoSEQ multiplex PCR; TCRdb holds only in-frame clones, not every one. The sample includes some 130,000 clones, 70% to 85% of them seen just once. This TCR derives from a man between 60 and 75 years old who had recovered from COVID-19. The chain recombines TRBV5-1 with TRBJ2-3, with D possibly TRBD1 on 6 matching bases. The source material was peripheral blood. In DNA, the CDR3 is TGCGCCAGCAGCTTTATCGGGGACAACACAGATACGCAGTATTTT. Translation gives CASSFIGDNTDTQYF. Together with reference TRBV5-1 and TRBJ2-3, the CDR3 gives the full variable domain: KAGVTQTPRYLIKTRGQQVTLSCSPISGHRSVSWYQQTPGQGLQFLFEYFSETQRNKGNFPGRFSGRQFSNSRSEMNVSTLELGDSALYLCASSFIGDNTDTQYFGPGTRLTVL.